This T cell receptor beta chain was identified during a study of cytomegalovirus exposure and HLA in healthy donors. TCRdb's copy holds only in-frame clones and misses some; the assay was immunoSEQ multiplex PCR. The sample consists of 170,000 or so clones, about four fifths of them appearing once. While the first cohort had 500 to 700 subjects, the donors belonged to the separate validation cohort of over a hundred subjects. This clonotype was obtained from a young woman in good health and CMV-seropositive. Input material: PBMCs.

The CDR3 region is CASSARCGVVGEQYF. CDR3 sequence (DNA): TGTGCCAGCAGCGCCCGTTGCGGGGTGGTGGGCGAGCAGTACTTC. The J gene is TRBJ2-7, the V gene TRBV21-1; the DNA was not compared with TRBD2, the D call given in the table. TRBV21-1 is a listed pseudogene. There are 15 residues in the CDR3.